This T cell receptor beta chain came from a study of OX40 agonist ivuxolimab in advanced cancers. This clone has just one count. Its antigen is still unknown. Deletions cut 8 bases from V and 0 bases from J, with 7 bases between. The CDR3 consists of 12 residues. Germline CDR1 reads MNHEY; CDR2 reads SVGAGI. Study conclusions and caveats: In the 0.1-3.0 mg/kg groups, partial responders showed among the lowest expansion.

The method was immunoSEQ multiplex PCR; TCRdb's version includes in-frame clones alone and lacks a portion of them. This sample carries under 150,000 clones, roughly 91% of them seen once, and the ten largest clones take roughly 1%. The source is an adult with an advanced solid tumor such as melanoma, head and neck, liver or kidney cancer. V usage is TRBV6-5 and J usage is TRBJ1-1; no firm D call. Sequencing was performed on CD4+ or CD8+ T cells sorted from blood, taken in a trial of the OX40 agonist ivuxolimab. The CDR3 DNA reads TGTGCCAGCCGCAGCATGAACACTGAAGCTTTCTTT. This codes for CASRSMNTEAFF.